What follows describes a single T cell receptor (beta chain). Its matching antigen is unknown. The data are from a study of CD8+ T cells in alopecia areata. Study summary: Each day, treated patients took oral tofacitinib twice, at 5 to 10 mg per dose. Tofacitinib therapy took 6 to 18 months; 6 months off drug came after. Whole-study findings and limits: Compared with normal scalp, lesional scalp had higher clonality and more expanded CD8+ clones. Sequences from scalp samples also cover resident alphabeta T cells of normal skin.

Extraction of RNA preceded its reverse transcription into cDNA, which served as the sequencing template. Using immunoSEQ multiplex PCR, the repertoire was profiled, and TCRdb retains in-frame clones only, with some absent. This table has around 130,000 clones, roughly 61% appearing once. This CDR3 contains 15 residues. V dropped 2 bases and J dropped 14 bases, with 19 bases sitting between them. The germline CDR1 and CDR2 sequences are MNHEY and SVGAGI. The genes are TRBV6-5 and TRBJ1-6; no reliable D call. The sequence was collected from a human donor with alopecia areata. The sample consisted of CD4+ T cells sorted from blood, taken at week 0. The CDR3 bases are TGTGCCAGCAGTTACCAACAGAGTATTGTAGGCTCCCTCCACTTT. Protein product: CASSYQQSIVGSLHF.